This T cell receptor beta chain emerged from a study of T cell responses to AZD1222 COVID-19 vaccine. Germline V gives CDR1 SGHNT, CDR2 YENEEA. Trimming took off 6 bases at V and 1 base at J, with 13 bases between the two ends. CDR3 length equals 15 residues. Overall study findings and caveats: Unmutated variant regions are reportedly targeted by nearly half of spike-specific TCRs. Donors in the cohort were predominantly white British and more often female, and clonal diversity was possibly underestimated. Repertoires were obtained only post-peak T cell response.

The table came from immunoSEQ multiplex PCR; TCRdb's copy has only in-frame clones and leaves some out. Among tens of thousands of clones, around 82% were seen once, and the ten largest hold less than 25%. In the case of this clone: Its antigen is unknown.

The sequencing here drew on peripheral blood, taken on day 0 of AZD1222 vaccination. The receptor was derived from an adult in good health. The chain combines TRBV11-3 with TRBJ1-3; a possible D gene is TRBD1 (6 bases). This chain's CDR3 is CASSSWTDSGNTIYF. CDR3 bases: TGTGCCAGCAGTTCCTGGACAGATTCTGGAAACACCATATATTTT.